This is a list of T cell receptor beta chains from one sample in a study of cytomegalovirus exposure and HLA in healthy donors. Sequencing was performed with immunoSEQ multiplex PCR; in TCRdb, only in-frame clones are kept and a portion is missing. The profile shows roughly 150,000 clones, about 80% of them singletons. The material sequenced was PBMCs. These receptors came from a middle-aged man in good health and CMV-seropositive. CDR3s include the opening cysteine and the closing phenylalanine or tryptophan. The D gene is left open where the match is weak. Not all rows give a size; the values are once, few, many and, for expanded clones, a class.

>TRBD2|TRBV28|NA|TRBJ2-1
CASSLSRLAGGGEQFF
TGTGCCAGCAGTTTAAGTCGACTAGCGGGAGGGGGTGAGCAGTTCTTC
>TRBD2|TRBV5-4|NA|TRBJ2-1
CASSLGGGSSYNEQFF
TGTGCCAGCAGCTTGGGCGGGGGAAGCTCCTACAATGAGCAGTTCTTC
>NA|TRBV27|NA|TRBJ2-1
CASSLYLADNEQFF
TGTGCCAGCAGTTTATATTTAGCAGACAATGAGCAGTTCTTC
>NA|TRBV11-2|NA|TRBJ2-7
CASTPGGATPYEQYF
TGTGCCAGCACACCGGGTGGCGCCACCCCCTACGAGCAGTACTTC
>TRBD1|TRBV11-3|NA|TRBJ2-1
CASSPRTGGKYEQLF
TGTGCCAGCAGCCCTCGGACAGGGGGTAAATATGAGCAGCTCTTC
>TRBD1|TRBV5-1|NA|TRBJ1-2
CASSLGGTVRGYTF
TGCGCCAGCAGCTTGGGCGGGACAGTTCGGGGCTACACCTTC
>NA|TRBV6-6|few|TRBJ1-3
CASTRGLNSGNTIYF
TGTGCCAGCACCAGAGGCCTAAACTCTGGAAACACCATATATTTT
>NA|TRBV29-1|NA|TRBJ2-7
CSARPGGNEQYF
TGCAGCGCCAGGCCCGGGGGAAACGAGCAGTACTTC
>TRBD1|TRBV7-3|few|TRBJ1-2
CASSPGQGVGYTF
TGTGCCAGCAGCCCGGGGCAGGGGGTTGGCTACACCTTC
>TRBD2|TRBV5-4|NA|TRBJ2-3
CASGAGEGDTQYF
TGTGCCAGCGGGGCGGGGGAAGGAGATACGCAGTATTTT
>NA|TRBV10-3|NA|TRBJ2-5
CAISESGETQYF
TGTGCCATCAGTGAGTCCGGTGAGACCCAGTACTTC
>NA|TRBV7-9|NA|TRBJ1-1
CASSLDRRGTEAFF
TGTGCCAGCAGCTTAGATCGACGGGGGACTGAAGCTTTCTTT
>NA|TRBV7-3|few|TRBJ2-2
CASSPRPEYTGELFF
TGTGCCAGCAGCCCCAGACCGGAGTACACCGGGGAGCTGTTTTTT
>TRBD1|TRBV19|few|TRBJ1-5
CASSWTGNQPQHF
TGTGCCAGTAGTTGGACAGGGAATCAGCCCCAGCATTTT
>NA|TRBV5-5|NA|TRBJ1-1
CASSLGAVMNTEAFF
TGTGCCAGCAGCTTGGGGGCAGTCATGAACACTGAAGCTTTCTTT
>NA|TRBV10-3|NA|TRBJ2-7
CAISEPPGNAAYEQYF
TGTGCCATCAGCGAGCCTCCGGGGAACGCCGCCTACGAGCAGTACTTC
>NA|TRBV6-5|NA|TRBJ2-5
CASSYDRRQETQYF
TGTGCCAGCAGTTACGACCGGCGGCAAGAGACCCAGTACTTC
>NA|TRBV6-1|once|TRBJ1-6
CASSRQVHNSPLHF
TGTGCCAGTTCTCGGCAGGTCCATAATTCACCCCTCCACTTT
>NA|TRBV5-1|once|TRBJ2-2
CASSFVFGGREMDTGELFF
TGCGCCAGCAGCTTCGTTTTCGGGGGGCGGGAGATGGACACCGGGGAGCTGTTTTTT
>NA|TRBV28|NA|TRBJ2-2
CASTISGTLGELFF
TGTGCCAGCACTATATCCGGGACACTCGGGGAGCTGTTTTTT